The source of this TCR beta chain is a study of cytomegalovirus exposure and HLA in healthy donors. On this clone itself: Antigen unknown.

The CDR3 has 12 residues. Germline CDR1 and CDR2: MNHNS and SASEGT. V was cut by 4 bases and J by 6 bases, with 9 bases left in between. Study-level results: Highest at DRB1 and lowest at HLA-C, TCR association rates differed among HLA loci in a later analysis.

With 60 Vbeta and 13 Jbeta primers, the PCR was carried out. Measured with immunoSEQ multiplex PCR; TCRdb has only the in-frame clones, and not every one. The profile covers about 170,000 clones, with roughly 78% appearing a single time and less than 8.5% taken by the ten largest. The rearrangement links TRBV6-1 to TRBJ1-1, with D perhaps TRBD1 (6 bases). The material sequenced was PBMCs. This TCR derives from a man between 35 and 55 years old in good health and CMV-seropositive. The DNA of the CDR3 is TGTGCCAGCAGTGCGTACAGGGCTGAAGCTTTCTTT. As protein: CASSAYRAEAFF.